This T cell receptor (beta chain) appears in the sequencing data of a study of CXCR3-negative and CXCR3-positive naive CD8 T cells. Study results and caveats: The TRBV-TRBJ usage of naive CXCR3-negative and CXCR3-positive cells was similar, but that of memory cells differed. More hydrophobic TRB CDR3s occurred in CXCR3-positive than in CXCR3-negative naive cells.

The CD45RO-CCR7+CD27+CD95- phenotype denoted naive CD8+ T cells. A note on this clonotype: Its antigen is still unknown.

The libraries of TRB cDNA were prepared using 5' RACE with UMI labels. TCRdb processed the 5' RACE reads again and assigns one entry to each CDR3 protein, with no DNA. This listing includes about 90,000 distinct CDR3 sequences. This clonotype was obtained from a human donor in good health. Some clones in this sample may be carry-over from other donors' samples. Sequencing used naive CXCR3+ CD8+ T cells from blood. Subset reported: CD45RO-CCR7+CD27+CD95- naive CD8+ T cells expressing CXCR3 (TNR3+).

CDR3 sequence reads: CASSLGGSANEQFF. V and J are TRBV7-6 and TRBJ2-1. This CDR3 region has 14 residues. Germline V gene data show CDR1 as SGHVS and CDR2 as FNYEAQ.